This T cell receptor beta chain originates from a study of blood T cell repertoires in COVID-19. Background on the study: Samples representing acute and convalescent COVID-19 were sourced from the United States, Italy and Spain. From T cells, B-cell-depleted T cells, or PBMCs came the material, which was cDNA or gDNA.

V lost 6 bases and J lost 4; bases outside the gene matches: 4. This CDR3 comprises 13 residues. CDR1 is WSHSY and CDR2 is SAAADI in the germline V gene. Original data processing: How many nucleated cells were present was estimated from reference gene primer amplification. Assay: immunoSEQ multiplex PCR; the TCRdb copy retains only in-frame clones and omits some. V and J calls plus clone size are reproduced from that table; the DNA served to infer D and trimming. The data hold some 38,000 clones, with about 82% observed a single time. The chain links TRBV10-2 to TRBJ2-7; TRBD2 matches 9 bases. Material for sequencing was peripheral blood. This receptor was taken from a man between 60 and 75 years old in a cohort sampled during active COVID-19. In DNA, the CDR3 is TGCGCCAGCAGCCAGCGGGAGGAATACGAGCAGTACTTC. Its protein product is CASSQREEYEQYF.